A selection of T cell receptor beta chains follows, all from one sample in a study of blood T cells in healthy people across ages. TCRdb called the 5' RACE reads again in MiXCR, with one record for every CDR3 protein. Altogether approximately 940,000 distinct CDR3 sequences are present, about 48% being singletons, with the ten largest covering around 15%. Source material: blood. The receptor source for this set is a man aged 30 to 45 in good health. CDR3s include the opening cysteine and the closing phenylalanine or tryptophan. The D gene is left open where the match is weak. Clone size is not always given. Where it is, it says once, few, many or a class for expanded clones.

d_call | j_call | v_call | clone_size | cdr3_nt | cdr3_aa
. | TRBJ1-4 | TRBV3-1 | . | TGTGCCAGCAGCCTACCGTCGGGGGGCACTAATGAAAAACTGTTTTTT | CASSLPSGGTNEKLFF
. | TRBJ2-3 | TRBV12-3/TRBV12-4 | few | TGTGCCAGCAGTTTCGCGGGTGAGAAGGATACGCAGTATTTT | CASSFAGEKDTQYF
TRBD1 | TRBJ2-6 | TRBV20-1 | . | TGCAGTGCTAGAGGGGACAGGTTTATCCCTGGGGCCAACGTCCTGACTTTC | CSARGDRFIPGANVLTF
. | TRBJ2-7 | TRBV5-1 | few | TGCGCCAGCAGCTTGGGAAAGGGGGCCTACGAGCAGTACTTC | CASSLGKGAYEQYF
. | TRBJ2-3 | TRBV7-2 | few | TGTGCCAGCAGCTTAGCCGGGGCCAGGACAGATACGCAGTATTTT | CASSLAGARTDTQYF
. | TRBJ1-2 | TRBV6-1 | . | TGTGCCAGCCAAAGGGCACCGTCTGCCAGGGTGTCCTATGGCTACACCTTC | CASQRAPSARVSYGYTF
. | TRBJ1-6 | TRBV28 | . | TGTGCCAGCAGTCCGGGGGACCCCTATTCACCCCTCCACTTT | CASSPGDPYSPLHF
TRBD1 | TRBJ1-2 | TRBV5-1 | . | TGCGCCAGCAGCACAGGGACAGGGCCGGGCTATGGCTACACCTTC | CASSTGTGPGYGYTF
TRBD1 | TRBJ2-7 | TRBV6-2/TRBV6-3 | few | TGTGCCAGCAGGATTGGGACAGGGGTTTTCTACGAGCAGTACTTC | CASRIGTGVFYEQYF
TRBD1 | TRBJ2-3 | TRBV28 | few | TGTGCCAGCAACTCCCCGGGACAGGGGGGGGCAGATACGCAGTATTTT | CASNSPGQGGADTQYF
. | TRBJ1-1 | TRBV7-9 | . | TGTGCCAGCAGCTTAGAGGGGACGGTGAACACTGAAGCTTTCTTT | CASSLEGTVNTEAFF
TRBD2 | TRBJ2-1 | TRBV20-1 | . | TGCAGTGCTTTTAGCGGGGGAGCCAATGAGCAGTTCTTC | CSAFSGGANEQFF
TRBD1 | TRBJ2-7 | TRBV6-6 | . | TGTGCCAGCAGCGACATTACCAAGACAGGGTCCTACGAGCAGTACTTC | CASSDITKTGSYEQYF
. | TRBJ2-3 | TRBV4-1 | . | TGCGCCAGCAGCCAAGATCGTGGCGACTCTGCGACAACGCAGTATTTT | CASSQDRGDSATTQYF
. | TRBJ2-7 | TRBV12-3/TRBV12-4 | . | TGTGCCAGCGCGGACCCCTACGAGCAGTACTTC | CASADPYEQYF
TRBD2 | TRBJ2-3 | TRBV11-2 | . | TGTGCCAGCAGCTTAGATACGGGGGGGCCCACAGATACGCAGTATTTT | CASSLDTGGPTDTQYF
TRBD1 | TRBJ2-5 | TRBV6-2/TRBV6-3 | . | TGTGCCAGCACCCAATGGTCGTGGACAGGAAGGGGGACCCAGTACTTC | CASTQWSWTGRGTQYF
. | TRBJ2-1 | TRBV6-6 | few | TGTGCCAGCAGTTACCCCTCAGACCTAACTACAAGAGAGCAGTTCTTC | CASSYPSDLTTREQFF
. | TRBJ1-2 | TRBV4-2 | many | TGTGCCAGCAGCCCGTCCAACTCGAACTATGGCTACACCTTC | CASSPSNSNYGYTF
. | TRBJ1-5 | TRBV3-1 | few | TGTGCCAGCAGCCAAGTAGGGGGACAAGATCAGCATTTT | CASSQVGGQDQHF